Listed here are 19 T cell receptor beta chains from one sample, sequenced in a study of shared clonotypes between healthy human individuals. The table came from immunoSEQ multiplex PCR; TCRdb's copy has only in-frame clones and leaves some out. The sample lists about 1 million clones; 60% to 80% were seen once. The sample was memory CD4+ T cells sorted from blood. Specified subset: CD45RA-negative fraction. The receptors come from a man aged 18 to 30 in good health.

The CDR3 DNA sequence: TGTGCCAGCTCCCAACCGGGGGTGCATGGGGCCAACGTCCTGACTTTC. Amino acids: CASSQPGVHGANVLTF. This rearrangement joins TRBV18 to TRBJ2-6; D might be TRBD2 (6 bases). Per the germline V gene, CDR1 is KGHSH and CDR2 is LQKENI. The CDR3 is made up of 16 amino acids. V was cut by 6 bases and J by 3 bases, with 15 bases left in between. Together with reference TRBV18 and TRBJ2-6, the CDR3 gives the full variable domain: NAGVMQNPRHLVRRRGQEARLRCSPMKGHSHVYWYRQLPEEGLKFMVYLQKENIIDESGMPKERFSAEFPKEGPSILRIQQVVRGDSAAYFCASSQPGVHGANVLTFGAGSRLTVL.

The genes are TRBV6-6 and TRBJ1-4; a possible D gene is TRBD1 (5 bases). Trimming removed 2 bases from V and 4 bases from J, with 11 bases in between. This CDR3 spans 15 amino acids. The germline V gene has CDR1 MNHNY and CDR2 SVGAGI (reference sequence). This CDR3 reads CASSYEGRRNEKLFF. The CDR3 DNA follows: TGTGCCAGCAGTTACGAGGGACGACGTAATGAAAAACTGTTTTTT.

V gene TRBV27 combines with J gene TRBJ1-4; a possible D gene is TRBD1 (6 bases). Deletions cut 1 base from V and 4 bases from J, with 13 bases between. The CDR3 totals 16 residues. Germline CDR1 is MNHEY and CDR2 is SMNVEV (reference sequence). The chain's CDR3 is CASSLFPGASNEKLFF. The CDR3 coding sequence is TGTGCCAGCAGTTTATTTCCGGGGGCCAGTAATGAAAAACTGTTTTTT.

V and J are TRBV28 and TRBJ1-2; 7 bases fit TRBD1. V lost 6 bases and J lost 3; bases outside the gene matches: 7. The CDR3 contains 14 residues. Germline V gene data show CDR1 as MDHEN and CDR2 as SYDVKM. The CDR3 reads CASRVTGSDYGYTF. The CDR3 DNA sequence: TGTGCCAGCAGGGTGACAGGGTCGGACTATGGCTACACCTTC.

The chain recombines TRBV10-3 with TRBJ2-3; 7 bases map to TRBD2. Germline-derived CDR1 and CDR2 are ENHRY and SYGVKD. The CDR3 spans 15 residues. The V segment lost 3 bases and the J segment 2 bases; nucleotides outside the gene matches: 5. CDR3 sequence reads: CAISERRGNTDTQYF. CDR3 bases: TGTGCCATCAGTGAACGGCGGGGGAACACAGATACGCAGTATTTT.

The V call is TRBV6-5, the J call TRBJ2-5; no clear D gene. CDR3 length: 12 amino acids. Looked up from germline, CDR1 is MNHEY and CDR2 is SVGAGI. V lost 7 bases to trimming and J lost 3 bases, with 9 bases between them. The CDR3: CASKIGEETQYF. The CDR3, as DNA: TGTGCCAGCAAAATCGGAGAAGAGACCCAGTACTTC.

This CDR3 reads CASSRAGLEAGKGEQFF. The CDR3, as DNA: TGTGCCAGCAGCCGGGCTGGACTAGAAGCGGGTAAGGGTGAGCAGTTCTTC. This chain links TRBV5-4 with TRBJ2-1, with 7 bases that match TRBD2. V shed 4 bases and J 9 bases; nucleotides not matched to a gene: 19. Germline CDR1 SGHNT, CDR2 YYREEE (reference sequence). CDR3 length equals 17 residues.

V is TRBV23-1 and J is TRBJ1-6; D is unclear. TRBV23-1 counts as an open reading frame of uncertain function. The CDR3 covers 12 residues. The germline V and J ends were trimmed by 3 bases and 14 bases, with 11 bases remaining between them. The CDR3 sequence: CASSHPRSTLHF. The CDR3 DNA reads TGCGCCAGCAGTCACCCGAGGTCGACCCTCCACTTT.

V gene TRBV28 combines with J gene TRBJ2-7, with 7 bases identical to TRBD1. The germline V gene has CDR1 MDHEN and CDR2 SYDVKM. This CDR3 is 13 amino acids long. The trim removed 5 bases at V and 1 base at J, leaving 2 bases unmatched. CDR3 region: CASSPTGSYEQYF. Here the CDR3 DNA reads TGTGCCAGCAGTCCGACAGGGTCCTACGAGCAGTACTTC.

This CDR3 is CASSRQGLGNQPQHF. CDR3 bases: TGTGCCAGCAGTAGACAGGGCCTGGGGAATCAGCCCCAGCATTTT. The chain links TRBV27 to TRBJ1-5, with 7 bases fitting TRBD1. CDR3 length equals 15 residues. Germline-derived CDR1 and CDR2 are MNHEY and SMNVEV (reference sequence). Trimming cost V 5 bases and J 4 bases; bases outside gene matches: 8.

This clone was picked up a small number of times. The chain uses TRBV27 and TRBJ1-1, with no clear D. Trimming pared 2 bases from V and 0 bases from J, leaving 7 bases between. Germline-derived CDR1 and CDR2 are MNHEY and SMNVEV (reference sequence). The CDR3 length is 14 residues. For the CDR3, the DNA is TGTGCCAGCAGTTTAAAGCTCATGAACACTGAAGCTTTCTTT. Translated, it gives CASSLKLMNTEAFF.

The chain has TRBV6-1 and TRBJ1-3; D possibly corresponds to TRBD1 (6 bases). Deletions cut 3 bases from V and 2 bases from J, with 11 bases between. The CDR3 runs to 15 residues. Germline V CDR1 and CDR2: MNHNS, SASEGT. The CDR3 loop reads CASSELQGPGNTIYF. The CDR3 nucleotides are TGTGCCAGCAGTGAGCTACAGGGCCCTGGAAACACCATATATTTT.

The V gene is TRBV6-1, the J gene TRBJ2-7; 9 bases are shared with TRBD1. Losses at the gene ends were 6 bases for V and 5 bases for J; bases not matched to a gene: 5. Germline-derived CDR1 and CDR2 are MNHNS and SASEGT. This CDR3 region has 13 residues. DNA for the CDR3: TGTGCCAGCAGGGGACAGGGAACACACGAGCAGTACTTC. Protein sequence: CASRGQGTHEQYF.

V gene TRBV4-1 combines with J gene TRBJ1-2; no reliable D call. Germline CDR1 is MGHRA and CDR2 is YSYEKL. Trimming took 0 bases from V and 2 from J, leaving 7 bases between them. This CDR3 is 14 amino acids long. The CDR3 DNA is TGCGCCAGCAGCCAAGAGACCTTAAACTATGGCTACACCTTC. Translated, it gives CASSQETLNYGYTF.

On this clone itself: Possible read error: a much larger clone is one base away. This chain joins TRBV7-8 and TRBJ2-5, with TRBD2 matching over 16 bases. CDR1 and CDR2 (germline): SGHVS, FQNEAQ. The CDR3 runs 16 residues. V gave up 5 bases and J gave up 2 bases; unmatched junction bases: 2. As DNA, the CDR3 is TGTGCCAGCAGCCTGGGACTAGCGGGGGGGCAAGAGACCCAGTACTTC. Its protein product is CASSLGLAGGQETQYF. Looking up the rest from reference TRBV7-8 and TRBJ2-5 gives the full variable domain: GAGVSQSPRYKVAKRGQDVALRCDPISGHVSLFWYQQALGQGPEFLTYFQNEAQLDKSGLPSDRFFAERPEGSVSTLKIQRTQQEDSAVYLCASSLGLAGGQETQYFGPGTRLLVL.

This clone was found once. Other DNA sequences within the sample encode an identical CDR3. The CDR3 sequence is CASSPQAGGPSYEQYF. In DNA form, the CDR3 reads TGTGCCAGCAGCCCCCAAGCGGGAGGGCCTTCCTACGAGCAGTACTTC. V and J are TRBV9 and TRBJ2-7; 10 bases align to TRBD2. Germline CDR1 is SGDLS and CDR2 is YYNGEE. Trimming at V came to 4 bases and at J to 1 base, leaving 8 bases not matched to a gene. The CDR3 has 16 amino acids.

The chain combines TRBV14 with TRBJ2-7, with D uncertain. The V and J ends lost 1 base and 6 bases respectively, with 10 bases between them. Germline loops: CDR1 SGHDN, CDR2 FVKESK. The CDR3 runs 13 residues. The CDR3 is CASSQGTPGEQYF. In nucleotides, the CDR3 is TGTGCCAGCAGCCAAGGGACCCCCGGCGAGCAGTACTTC.

The CDR3: CSVGDVGNTIYF. The DNA of the CDR3 is TGCAGCGTGGGGGACGTCGGAAACACCATATATTTT. The rearrangement joins TRBV29-1 to TRBJ1-3, with D possibly TRBD1 on 5 matching bases. Germline-derived CDR1 and CDR2 are SQVTM and ANQGSEA. Trimming left V 6 bases short and J 4 bases short, with 10 bases between. This CDR3 contains 12 residues.

The J gene is TRBJ2-7, the V gene TRBV7-8, with 7 bases lining up with TRBD1. Losses at the gene ends were 5 bases for V and 5 bases for J; bases not matched to a gene: 3. Per the germline V gene, CDR1 is SGHVS and CDR2 is FQNEAQ. This CDR3 comprises 12 residues. The CDR3 DNA reads as TGTGCCAGCAGCAAAACAGGGGACGAGCAGTACTTC. This gives the protein CASSKTGDEQYF.